These 12 T cell receptor beta chains were all obtained from the same sample, sequenced in a study of identical twins. TCRdb recomputed calls from the 5' RACE reads with MiXCR, one row per CDR3 protein. The sample shows around 680,000 distinct CDR3 sequences, 8.6% of them seen only once. In addition, the sample was reused for a study of yellow fever vaccine responses in identical twins.

Sequencing was performed on PBMCs. Every receptor here comes from a woman under 30 in good health.

This clonotype has just a few counts. The chain carries TRBV7-9 and TRBJ2-7, with TRBD2 as a possible D gene (5 bases). This CDR3 has 13 amino acids. Germline V CDR1 and CDR2: SEHNR, FQNEAQ (reference sequence). V lost 0 bases, J lost 6 bases, and 9 bases lay in between. CDR3: CASSLATGLEQYF. In DNA form, the CDR3 reads TGTGCCAGCAGCTTAGCGACCGGACTCGAGCAGTACTTC.

This clonotype was observed a handful of times. The CDR3 protein is CASSEVGSWGSGELFF. The CDR3 DNA sequence: TGTGCCAGCAGTGAAGTCGGTAGCTGGGGGTCTGGGGAGCTGTTTTTT. This chain links TRBV6-1 with TRBJ2-2; D is tentatively TRBD1 or TRBD2 (5 bases each). The CDR3 is 16 residues long. The germline gives CDR1 MNHNS, CDR2 SASEGT. Trimming removed 1 base from V and 8 bases from J, with 17 bases in between.

This chain uses TRBV29-1 with TRBJ2-1, with no clear D. This CDR3 contains 13 residues. V lost 7 bases and J 0 bases, leaving 10 bases between the germline ends. Germline V lookup: CDR1 SQVTM, CDR2 ANQGSEA. The CDR3 loop reads CSALLISYNEQFF. CDR3 coding DNA: TGCAGCGCCCTACTGATCTCCTACAATGAGCAGTTCTTC.

This clonotype was seen repeatedly, ten times or more. The junction differs from germline at one of its ends, possibly a read error. The rearrangement links TRBV7-9 to TRBJ1-1, with 8 bases lining up with TRBD1. Germline CDR1 is SEHNR and CDR2 is FQNEAQ (reference sequence). The CDR3 is 15 residues long. CDR3 bases: TGTGCCAGCAGATCGCGGGACAGGCCCATCACTGGAGCTTTCTTT. Translating it yields CASRSRDRPITGAFF.

The chain links TRBV28 to TRBJ2-3; 7 bases match TRBD1. J lost 2 bases, V lost 5 bases, and 7 bases had no gene match. Germline V gene lookup returns CDR1 MDHEN and CDR2 SYDVKM. The CDR3 consists of 15 residues. The CDR3 region has the DNA TGTGCCAGCAGTGGTAGGGGGCGCCCCACAGATACGCAGTATTTT. It translates to CASSGRGRPTDTQYF.

This clonotype has at least ten counts. The chain carries TRBV28 and TRBJ2-1; TRBD2 matches at 7 bases. The CDR3 consists of 14 residues. Unmatched junction bases numbered 6, after V lost 10 bases and J lost 0 bases. The germline V gene encodes CDR1 MDHEN and CDR2 SYDVKM. The chain's CDR3 is CATTRGSSYNEQFF. CDR3 bases: TGTGCCACCACGCGGGGGAGCTCCTACAATGAGCAGTTCTTC.

This clonotype was observed at least ten times. The chain has TRBV4-3 and TRBJ2-4; the D gene is possibly TRBD1 (6 bases). The CDR3 length is 18 residues. The ends were cut back, 2 bases at V and 0 bases at J, with 17 bases in the middle. The germline gives CDR1 LGHNA, CDR2 YSLEER. The CDR3: CASSQQWTAQLAKNIQYF. In DNA, the CDR3 is TGCGCCAGCAGCCAACAATGGACAGCTCAACTAGCCAAAAACATTCAGTACTTC.

This clonotype has only a few counts. The V gene is TRBV5-4, the J gene TRBJ2-7; tentative D call: TRBD1 (6 bases). Germline lookup yields CDR1 SGHNT and CDR2 YYREEE (reference sequence). V gave up 6 bases and J gave up 3 bases, with 10 bases separating them. This CDR3 comprises 12 residues. Written as DNA, the CDR3 is TGTGCCAGCACCCAGGGGTTCTACGAGCAGTACTTC. Encoded protein: CASTQGFYEQYF.

This chain connects TRBV19 to TRBJ2-1, with D tentatively TRBD1 (6 bases). This CDR3 is 14 amino acids long. CDR1 is LNHDA and CDR2 is SQIVND in the germline V gene (reference sequence). The V end was cut by 6 bases, the J end by 9 bases, with 18 bases between. The CDR3 loop is CASRLRQAGGEQFF. Here the CDR3 DNA reads TGTGCCAGTAGACTTAGACAGGCCGGTGGTGAGCAGTTCTTC.

This clonotype was detected ten times or more. The V call is TRBV5-5, the J call TRBJ2-1, with 8 nucleotides matching TRBD2. The CDR3 spans 17 residues. Per germline, CDR1 SGHKS and CDR2 YYEKEE (reference sequence). V gave up 1 base and J gave up 4 bases; unmatched junction bases: 10. CDR3 amino acids: CASSLLARGGLYNEQFF. CDR3 bases: TGTGCCAGCAGCTTGTTAGCCCGGGGGGGGCTGTACAATGAGCAGTTCTTC.

The chain is built from TRBV7-3 and TRBJ2-1, with 11 bases matching TRBD2. Germline V gene sequence: CDR1 SGHTA, CDR2 FQGTGA. This CDR3 comprises 15 residues. The ends lost 4 bases at V and 9 bases at J; junction bases unmatched: 8. The CDR3 loop reads CASSSTSGAYAEQFF. The DNA of the CDR3 is TGTGCCAGCAGCTCGACTAGCGGGGCGTACGCTGAGCAGTTCTTC.

J is TRBJ2-1 and V is TRBV6-5; 10 positions agree with TRBD2. Unmatched junction bases numbered 7, after V lost 2 bases and J lost 3 bases. CDR3 length: 17 residues. From germline, CDR1 is MNHEY and CDR2 SVGAGI. CDR3 DNA sequence: TGTGCCAGCAGTTACCAACTAGCGGGACAGAACTACAATGAGCAGTTCTTC. Protein: CASSYQLAGQNYNEQFF.